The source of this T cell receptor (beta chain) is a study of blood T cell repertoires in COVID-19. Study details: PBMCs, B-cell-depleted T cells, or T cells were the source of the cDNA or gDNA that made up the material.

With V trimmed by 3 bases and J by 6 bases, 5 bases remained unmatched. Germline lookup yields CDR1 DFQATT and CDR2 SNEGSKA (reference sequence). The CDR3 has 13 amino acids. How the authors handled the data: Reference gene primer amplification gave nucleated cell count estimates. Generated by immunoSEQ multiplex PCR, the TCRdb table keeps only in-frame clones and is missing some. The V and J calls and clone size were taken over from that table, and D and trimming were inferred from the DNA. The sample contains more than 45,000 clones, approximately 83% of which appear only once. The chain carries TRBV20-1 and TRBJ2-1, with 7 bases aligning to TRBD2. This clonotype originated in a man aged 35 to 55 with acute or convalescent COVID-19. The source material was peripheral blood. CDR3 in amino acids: CSASSGLVNEQFF. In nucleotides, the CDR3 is TGCAGTGCTAGTAGCGGGTTAGTCAATGAGCAGTTCTTC.